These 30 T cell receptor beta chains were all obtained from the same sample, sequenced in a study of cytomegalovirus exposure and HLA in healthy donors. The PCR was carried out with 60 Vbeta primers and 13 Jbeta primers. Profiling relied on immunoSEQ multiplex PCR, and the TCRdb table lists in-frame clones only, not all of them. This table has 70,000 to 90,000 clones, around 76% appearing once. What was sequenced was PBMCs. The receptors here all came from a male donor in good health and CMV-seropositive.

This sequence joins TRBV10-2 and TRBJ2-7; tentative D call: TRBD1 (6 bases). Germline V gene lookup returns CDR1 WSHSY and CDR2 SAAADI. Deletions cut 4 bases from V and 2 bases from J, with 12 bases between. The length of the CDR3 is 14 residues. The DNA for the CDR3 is TGCGCCAGCAGTGTAGGGGGATTGGCCTACGAGCAGTACTTC. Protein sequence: CASSVGGLAYEQYF.

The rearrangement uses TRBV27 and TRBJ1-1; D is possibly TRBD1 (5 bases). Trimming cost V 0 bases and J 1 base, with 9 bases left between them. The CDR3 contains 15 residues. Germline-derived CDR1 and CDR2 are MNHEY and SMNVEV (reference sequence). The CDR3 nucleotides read TGTGCCAGCAGTTTATCGTGGAGGGGGAACACTGAAGCTTTCTTT. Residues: CASSLSWRGNTEAFF.

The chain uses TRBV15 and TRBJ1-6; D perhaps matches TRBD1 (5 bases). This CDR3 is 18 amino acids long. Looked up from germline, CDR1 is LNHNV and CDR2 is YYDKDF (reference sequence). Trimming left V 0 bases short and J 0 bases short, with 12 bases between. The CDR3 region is CATSREDTSLSYNSPLHF. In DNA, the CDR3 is TGTGCCACCAGCAGAGAGGACACCTCCCTCTCCTATAATTCACCCCTCCACTTT.

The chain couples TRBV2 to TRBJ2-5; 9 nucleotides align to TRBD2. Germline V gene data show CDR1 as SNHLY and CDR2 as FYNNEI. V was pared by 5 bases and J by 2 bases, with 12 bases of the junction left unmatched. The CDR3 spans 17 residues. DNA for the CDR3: TGTGCCAGCAGTTTGTCTAGCGGGATCGGGGGGCAAGAGACCCAGTACTTC. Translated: CASSLSSGIGGQETQYF.

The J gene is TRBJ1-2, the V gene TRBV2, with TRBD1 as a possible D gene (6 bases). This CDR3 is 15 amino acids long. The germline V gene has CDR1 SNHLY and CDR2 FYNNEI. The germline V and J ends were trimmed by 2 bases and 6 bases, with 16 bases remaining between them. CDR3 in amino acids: CASSESRGTSHGYTF. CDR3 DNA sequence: TGTGCCAGCAGTGAATCGAGGGGGACTAGCCATGGCTACACCTTC.

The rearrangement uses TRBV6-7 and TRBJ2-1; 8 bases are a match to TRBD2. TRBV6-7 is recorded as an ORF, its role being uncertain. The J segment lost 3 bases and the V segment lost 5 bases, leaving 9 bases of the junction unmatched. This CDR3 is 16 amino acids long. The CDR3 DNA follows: TGTGCCAGCAGTGGCCAACTAGCGGTCAGCTACAATGAGCAGTTCTTC. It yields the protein CASSGQLAVSYNEQFF.

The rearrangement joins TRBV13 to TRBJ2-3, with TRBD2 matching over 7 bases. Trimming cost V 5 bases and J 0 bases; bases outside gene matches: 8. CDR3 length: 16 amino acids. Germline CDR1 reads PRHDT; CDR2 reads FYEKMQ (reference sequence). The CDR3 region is CASSNFGGVSTDTQYF. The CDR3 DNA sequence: TGTGCCAGCAGCAACTTTGGGGGGGTTAGCACAGATACGCAGTATTTT.

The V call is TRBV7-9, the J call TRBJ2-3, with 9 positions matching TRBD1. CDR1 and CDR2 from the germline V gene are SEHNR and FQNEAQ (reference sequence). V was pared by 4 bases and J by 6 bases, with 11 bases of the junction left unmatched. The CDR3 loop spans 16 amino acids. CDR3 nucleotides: TGTGCCAGCAGCTCGCCGAAGGACAGGGGAGCGGATACGCAGTATTTT. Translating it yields CASSSPKDRGADTQYF. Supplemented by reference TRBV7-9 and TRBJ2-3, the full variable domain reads DTGVSQNPRHKITKRGQNVTFRCDPISEHNRLYWYRQTLGQGPEFLTYFQNEAQLEKSRLLSDRFSAERPKGSFSTLEIQRTEQGDSAMYLCASSSPKDRGADTQYFGPGTRLTVL.

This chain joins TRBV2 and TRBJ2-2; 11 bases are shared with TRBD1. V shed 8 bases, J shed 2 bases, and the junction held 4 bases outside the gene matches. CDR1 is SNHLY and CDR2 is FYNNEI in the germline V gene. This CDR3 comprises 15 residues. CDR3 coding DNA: TGTGCCAGCGAAGGGACAGGGGGAAACACCGGGGAGCTGTTTTTT. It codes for CASEGTGGNTGELFF.

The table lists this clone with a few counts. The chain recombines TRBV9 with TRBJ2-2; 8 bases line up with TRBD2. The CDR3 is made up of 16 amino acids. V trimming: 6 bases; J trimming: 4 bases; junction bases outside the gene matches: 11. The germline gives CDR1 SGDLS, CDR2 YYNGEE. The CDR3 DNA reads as TGTGCCAGCACCCGGGGGGGACTAGATCTCACCGGGGAGCTGTTTTTT. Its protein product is CASTRGGLDLTGELFF.

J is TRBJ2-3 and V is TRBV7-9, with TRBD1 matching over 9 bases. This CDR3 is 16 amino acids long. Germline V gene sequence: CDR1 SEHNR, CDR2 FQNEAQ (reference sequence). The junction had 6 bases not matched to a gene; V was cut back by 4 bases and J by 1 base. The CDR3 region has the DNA TGTGCCAGCAGCTCCGGGACAGGGACGGGCACAGATACGCAGTATTTT. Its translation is CASSSGTGTGTDTQYF. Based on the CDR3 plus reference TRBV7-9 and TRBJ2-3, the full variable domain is DTGVSQNPRHKITKRGQNVTFRCDPISEHNRLYWYRQTLGQGPEFLTYFQNEAQLEKSRLLSDRFSAERPKGSFSTLEIQRTEQGDSAMYLCASSSGTGTGTDTQYFGPGTRLTVL.

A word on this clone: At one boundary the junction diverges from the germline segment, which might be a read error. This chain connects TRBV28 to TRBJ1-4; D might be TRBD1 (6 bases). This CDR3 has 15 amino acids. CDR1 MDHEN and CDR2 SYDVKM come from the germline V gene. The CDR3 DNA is TGTGCCAGCAGCTTATCAGGGGCTACTAATGAAAAACTGTTTTTT. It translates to CASSLSGATNEKLFF.

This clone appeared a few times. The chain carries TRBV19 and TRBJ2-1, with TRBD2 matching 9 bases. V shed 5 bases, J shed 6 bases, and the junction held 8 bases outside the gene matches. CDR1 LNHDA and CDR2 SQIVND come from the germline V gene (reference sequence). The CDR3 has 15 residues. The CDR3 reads CASSGREGLGNEQFF. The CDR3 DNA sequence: TGTGCCAGTAGTGGGCGGGAGGGCCTGGGCAATGAGCAGTTCTTC.

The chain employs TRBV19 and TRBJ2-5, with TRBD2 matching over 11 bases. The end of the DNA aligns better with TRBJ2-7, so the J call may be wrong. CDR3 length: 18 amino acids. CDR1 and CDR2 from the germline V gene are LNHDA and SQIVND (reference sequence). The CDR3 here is CASSTGTSGPSLSYEQYF. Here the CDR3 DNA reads TGTGCCAGTAGTACTGGGACTAGCGGCCCATCCCTCTCCTACGAGCAGTACTTC.

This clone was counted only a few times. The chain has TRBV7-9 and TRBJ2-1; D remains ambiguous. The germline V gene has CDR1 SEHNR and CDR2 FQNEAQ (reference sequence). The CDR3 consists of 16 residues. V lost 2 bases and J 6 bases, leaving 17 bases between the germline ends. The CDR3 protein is CASSLTRPVSGNEQFF. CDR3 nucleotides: TGTGCCAGCAGCTTAACCCGTCCGGTTTCAGGCAATGAGCAGTTCTTC.

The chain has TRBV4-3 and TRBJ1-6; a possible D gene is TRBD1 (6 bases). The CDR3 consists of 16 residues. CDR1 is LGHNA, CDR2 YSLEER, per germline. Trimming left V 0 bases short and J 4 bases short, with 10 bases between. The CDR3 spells CASSQDSGQYNSPLHF. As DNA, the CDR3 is TGCGCCAGCAGCCAAGATTCCGGACAGTATAATTCACCCCTCCACTTT.

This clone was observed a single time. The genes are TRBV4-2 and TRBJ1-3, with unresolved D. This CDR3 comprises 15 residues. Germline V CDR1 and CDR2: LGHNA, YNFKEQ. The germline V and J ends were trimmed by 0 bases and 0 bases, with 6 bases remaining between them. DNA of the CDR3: TGTGCCAGCAGCCAAGATGCAGGCTCTGGAAACACCATATATTTT. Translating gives CASSQDAGSGNTIYF.

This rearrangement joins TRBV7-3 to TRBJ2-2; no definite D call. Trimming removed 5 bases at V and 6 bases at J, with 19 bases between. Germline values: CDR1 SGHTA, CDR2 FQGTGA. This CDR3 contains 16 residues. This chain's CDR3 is CASSPTRSVEAGELFF. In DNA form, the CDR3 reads TGTGCCAGCAGCCCCACCCGTTCGGTTGAGGCCGGGGAGCTGTTTTTT. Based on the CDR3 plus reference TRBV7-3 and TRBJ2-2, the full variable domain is GAGVSQTPSNKVTEKGKYVELRCDPISGHTALYWYRQSLGQGPEFLIYFQGTGAADDSGLPNDRFFAVRPEGSVSTLKIQRTERGDSAVYLCASSPTRSVEAGELFFGEGSRLTVL.

CDR3 residues: CASSLAGLAGADTQYF. The CDR3 coding sequence is TGCGCCAGCAGCTTGGCCGGGCTAGCGGGGGCAGATACGCAGTATTTT. V usage is TRBV5-1 and J usage is TRBJ2-3; the match to TRBD2 covers 10 bases. Germline values: CDR1 SGHRS, CDR2 YFSETQ. This CDR3 spans 16 amino acids. Trimming removed 0 bases from V and 4 bases from J; junction bases left unmatched: 5.

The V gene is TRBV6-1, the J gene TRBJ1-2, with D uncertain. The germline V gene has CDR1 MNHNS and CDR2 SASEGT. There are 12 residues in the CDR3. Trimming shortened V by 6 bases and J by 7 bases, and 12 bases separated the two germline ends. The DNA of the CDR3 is TGTGCCAGCAGGCAGTTTGTTGGTGGCTACACCTTC. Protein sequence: CASRQFVGGYTF.

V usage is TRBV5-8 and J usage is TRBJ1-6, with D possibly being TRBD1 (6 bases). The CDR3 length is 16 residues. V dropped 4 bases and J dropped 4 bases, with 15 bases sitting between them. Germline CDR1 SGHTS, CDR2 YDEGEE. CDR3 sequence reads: CASSVEQGRYNSPLHF. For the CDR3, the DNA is TGTGCCAGCAGCGTAGAACAGGGACGATATAATTCACCCCTCCACTTT.

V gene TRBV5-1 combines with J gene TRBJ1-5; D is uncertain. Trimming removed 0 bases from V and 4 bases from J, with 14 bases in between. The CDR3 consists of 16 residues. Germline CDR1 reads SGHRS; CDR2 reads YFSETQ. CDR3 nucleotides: TGCGCCAGCAGCTTGGGAACACAAAGTTCGAATCAGCCCCAGCATTTT. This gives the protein CASSLGTQSSNQPQHF.

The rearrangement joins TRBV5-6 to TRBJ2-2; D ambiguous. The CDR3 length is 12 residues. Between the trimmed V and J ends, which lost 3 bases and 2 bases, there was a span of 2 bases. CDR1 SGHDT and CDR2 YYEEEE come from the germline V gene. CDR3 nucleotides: TGTGCCAGCAGCTCTAACACCGGGGAGCTGTTTTTT. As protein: CASSSNTGELFF.

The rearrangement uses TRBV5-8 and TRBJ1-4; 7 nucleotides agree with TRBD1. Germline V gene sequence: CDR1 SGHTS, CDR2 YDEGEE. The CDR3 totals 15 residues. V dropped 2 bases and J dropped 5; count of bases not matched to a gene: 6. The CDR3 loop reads CASSFRTGRNEKLFF. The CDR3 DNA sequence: TGTGCCAGCAGCTTTAGGACAGGCCGAAATGAAAAACTGTTTTTT.

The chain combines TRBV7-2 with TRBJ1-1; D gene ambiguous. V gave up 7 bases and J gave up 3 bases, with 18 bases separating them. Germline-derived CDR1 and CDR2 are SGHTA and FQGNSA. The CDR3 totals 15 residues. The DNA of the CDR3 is TGTGCCAGCACCTTCGAAGAGTACCGGGACACTGAAGCTTTCTTT. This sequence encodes CASTFEEYRDTEAFF.

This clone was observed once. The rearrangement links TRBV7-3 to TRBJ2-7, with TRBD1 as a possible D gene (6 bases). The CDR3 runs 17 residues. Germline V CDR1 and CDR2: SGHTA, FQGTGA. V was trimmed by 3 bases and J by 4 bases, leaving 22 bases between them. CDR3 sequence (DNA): TGTGCCAGCAGCTTTCCCCAACCTCAGACAGGATCTTACGAGCAGTACTTC. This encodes CASSFPQPQTGSYEQYF.

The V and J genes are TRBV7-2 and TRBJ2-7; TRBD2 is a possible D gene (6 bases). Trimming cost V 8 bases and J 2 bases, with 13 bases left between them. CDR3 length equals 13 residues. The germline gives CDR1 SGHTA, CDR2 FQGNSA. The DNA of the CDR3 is TGTGCCAGCGCGGAGGGACGGCCCTACGAGCAGTACTTC. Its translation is CASAEGRPYEQYF.

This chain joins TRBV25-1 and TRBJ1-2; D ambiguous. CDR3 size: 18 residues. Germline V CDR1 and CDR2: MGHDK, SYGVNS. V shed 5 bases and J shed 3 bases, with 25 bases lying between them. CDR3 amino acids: CASSLSYPGLSGDYGYTF. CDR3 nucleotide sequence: TGTGCCAGCAGTCTTTCTTACCCGGGCCTCTCCGGGGACTATGGCTACACCTTC.

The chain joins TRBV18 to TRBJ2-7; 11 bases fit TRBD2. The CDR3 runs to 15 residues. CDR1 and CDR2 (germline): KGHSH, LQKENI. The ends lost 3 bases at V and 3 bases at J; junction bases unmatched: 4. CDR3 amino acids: CASSPASGGHYEQYF. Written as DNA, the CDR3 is TGTGCCAGCTCACCGGCTAGCGGGGGGCACTACGAGCAGTACTTC.

The CDR3, as DNA: TGTGCCTGGAGTGGGGGCGGGAGCCACTCCTACAATGAGCAGTTCTTC. Translated: CAWSGGGSHSYNEQFF. The V gene is TRBV30, the J gene TRBJ2-1; 7 bases line up with TRBD2. This CDR3 region has 16 residues. Germline V lookup: CDR1 GTSNPN, CDR2 SVGIG (reference sequence). Trimming removed 1 base from V and 0 bases from J; junction bases left unmatched: 6.